A selection of T cell receptor beta chains follows, all from one sample in a study of cytomegalovirus exposure and HLA in healthy donors. TCRdb keeps only in-frame clones here, not all; method: immunoSEQ multiplex PCR. Of a few hundred thousand clones listed, approximately 91% are singletons. Sequenced sample: PBMCs. These receptors were collected from a man aged 30 to 39 in good health and CMV-seronegative. Each CDR3 is given with its conserved first and last residue. The D gene is left open where the match is weak. The listing skips clone size in some rows; elsewhere it reads once, few, many or a size class.

TRBD1,TRBV10-3,.,TRBJ1-5,CAIGTGVNQPQHF,TGTGCCATCGGGACAGGGGTCAATCAGCCCCAGCATTTT
TRBD1,TRBV4-1,.,TRBJ2-2,CASSQPGQGATGELFF,TGCGCCAGCAGCCAACCGGGACAGGGGGCTACCGGGGAGCTGTTTTTT
TRBD1,TRBV6-6,.,TRBJ1-6,CASSKKDRGVNSPLHF,TGTGCCAGCAGTAAGAAGGACAGGGGTGTCAATTCACCCCTCCACTTT
TRBD2,TRBV2,.,TRBJ2-5,CATVAGVRGETQYF,TGTGCCACTGTAGCGGGGGTCAGGGGGGAGACCCAGTACTTC
TRBD1,TRBV27,.,TRBJ1-6,CASSFGTGGSSPLHF,TGTGCCAGCAGTTTTGGGACAGGGGGCTCTTCACCCCTCCACTTT
TRBD2,TRBV6-5,once,TRBJ2-5,CASSGAGTTGDQYF,TGTGCCAGCAGCGGGGCAGGGACTACCGGGGACCAGTACTTC
.,TRBV5-1,.,TRBJ1-2,CASSPDRDYGYTF,TGCGCCAGCAGCCCTGACAGAGACTATGGCTACACCTTC
TRBD1,TRBV6-6,.,TRBJ2-7,CASGGTGSSYEQYF,TGTGCCAGCGGGGGGACAGGGTCCTCCTACGAGCAGTACTTC
.,TRBV6-5,.,TRBJ1-2,CASSRAQGQGYTF,TGTGCCAGCAGTAGGGCGCAGGGGCAAGGCTACACCTTC
.,TRBV6-5,.,TRBJ2-4,CERVEGNIQYF,TGCGAGAGGGTGGAAGGAAACATTCAGTACTTC
TRBD2,TRBV11-2,.,TRBJ2-1,CASSQTWTSTVYNEQFF,TGTGCCAGCAGCCAAACGTGGACTAGCACGGTCTACAATGAGCAGTTCTTC
.,TRBV18,few,TRBJ2-2,CASSPVEQLFF,TGTGCCAGCTCACCAGTAGAGCAGCTGTTTTTT
TRBD2,TRBV5-8,.,TRBJ2-1,CASSDTSGGADEQFF,TGTGCCAGCAGCGATACTAGCGGGGGGGCCGATGAGCAGTTCTTC
.,TRBV6-1,.,TRBJ2-4,CASSEEGSLRYF,TGTGCCAGCAGTGAAGAGGGGTCTCTGCGGTACTTC
.,TRBV11-2,.,TRBJ2-7,CASSLVQGSHEQYF,TGTGCCAGCAGCTTAGTGCAGGGTTCCCACGAGCAGTACTTC
.,TRBV7-8,.,TRBJ1-1,CASSQGQGKMNTEAFF,TGTGCCAGCAGCCAGGGGCAGGGTAAGATGAACACTGAAGCTTTCTTT
TRBD1,TRBV2,.,TRBJ2-3,CASSATGLPDTQYF,TGTGCCAGCAGTGCGACAGGGCTCCCAGATACGCAGTATTTT
TRBD1,TRBV5-1,.,TRBJ1-4,CASSLVQGVGEKLFF,TGCGCCAGCAGCTTGGTCCAGGGGGTGGGTGAAAAACTGTTTTTT
.,TRBV4-3,.,TRBJ2-7,CASSQDYTTGSYEQYF,TGCGCCAGCAGCCAAGATTATACAACAGGGTCCTACGAGCAGTACTTC
TRBD1,TRBV6-6,.,TRBJ1-6,CASSYRLGTGSPLHF,TGTGCCAGCAGTTACCGATTGGGGACAGGGTCACCCCTCCACTTT
.,TRBV6-1,once,TRBJ1-2,CASTEGDYGYTF,TGTGCCAGCACCGAAGGGGACTATGGCTACACCTTC
TRBD1,TRBV9,.,TRBJ1-3,CASSAGTAGNTIYF,TGTGCCAGCAGCGCTGGGACAGCTGGAAACACCATATATTTT
.,TRBV5-1,.,TRBJ2-7,CASSLVFGFDEQYF,TGCGCCAGCAGCTTGGTTTTCGGGTTCGACGAGCAGTACTTC
TRBD1,TRBV19,.,TRBJ2-1,CASTGTGGDEQFF,TGTGCCAGTACCGGGACAGGGGGCGATGAGCAGTTCTTC
.,TRBV7-9,.,TRBJ1-2,CASSLEGRGRANYGYTF,TGTGCCAGCAGCTTAGAGGGCCGGGGAAGGGCTAACTATGGCTACACCTTC
.,TRBV27,.,TRBJ1-2,CASSSRDTNYGYTF,TGTGCCAGCAGTAGCCGGGACACTAACTATGGCTACACCTTC
.,TRBV6-4,.,TRBJ1-1,CASSEPRGGAYPEAFF,TGTGCCAGCAGTGAGCCACGAGGGGGGGCTTACCCTGAAGCTTTCTTT
TRBD1,TRBV5-1,.,TRBJ2-1,CASSLSGQGSLEQFF,TGCGCCAGCAGCTTGAGTGGACAGGGGTCGCTAGAGCAGTTCTTC
TRBD1,TRBV30,.,TRBJ2-7,CAWDRGSYEQYF,TGTGCCTGGGACAGGGGGAGTTACGAGCAGTACTTC
.,TRBV10-3,.,TRBJ1-1,CAIRSDRNTEAFF,TGTGCCATCAGATCGGACAGGAACACTGAAGCTTTCTTT
.,TRBV12-5,.,TRBJ1-1,CASGHIQGLNTEAFF,TGTGCTAGTGGTCACATTCAGGGCCTGAACACTGAAGCTTTCTTT